Shown below are 17 T cell receptor beta chains from a single sample sequenced in a study of T cells in Graves' hyperthyroidism and ophthalmopathy. It was RNA transcripts that yielded the amplified TCR beta CDR3 regions. TCR CDR3 underwent first-round RT-PCR with the HTBI primer set. Each CDR3 protein gets one entry after TCRdb re-called the multiplex PCR reads with MiXCR. The table shows more than 650,000 distinct CDR3 sequences, with 14% occurring only once. The material sequenced was blood. These receptor sequences come from a young woman with Graves' hyperthyroidism.

This clonotype was seen a handful of times. V usage is TRBV4-3 and J usage is TRBJ1-1, with a weak D call TRBD1 (6 bases). Trimming left V 0 bases short and J 4 bases short, with 12 bases between. The CDR3 is 15 amino acids. Germline V gene data show CDR1 as LGHNA and CDR2 as YSLEER. The CDR3 loop reads CASSQELGGATEAFF. The CDR3 bases are TGCGCCAGCAGCCAAGAATTAGGGGGGGCCACTGAAGCTTTCTTT.

Comments on this clonotype: The junction shows a germline mismatch at one end, possibly a read error. V and J are TRBV12-3 or TRBV12-4 and TRBJ2-2, with D possibly being TRBD1 (6 bases). This CDR3 is 14 amino acids long. Here the CDR3 DNA reads TGTGCCGGCAGCCGGGACACCCACACCGGGGAGCTGTTTTTT. Amino acid sequence: CAGSRDTHTGELFF.

In this sample, this clonotype turned up many times. This rearrangement joins TRBV9 to TRBJ2-1; TRBD2 is a possible D gene (5 bases). Trimming cost V 0 bases and J 0 bases, with 13 bases left between them. The CDR3 spans 17 residues. The germline V gene has CDR1 SGDLS and CDR2 YYNGEE. This CDR3 reads CASSVGSGPSSYNEQFF. CDR3 DNA: TGTGCCAGCAGCGTAGGGAGCGGACCTAGCTCCTACAATGAGCAGTTCTTC.

V gene TRBV6-1 combines with J gene TRBJ2-7, with 10 nucleotides matching TRBD1. Germline assignment: CDR1 MNHNS and CDR2 SASEGT. V gave up 5 bases and J gave up 6 bases; unmatched junction bases: 7. This CDR3 has 14 amino acids. CDR3 in amino acids: CASSTGQGFFEQYF. The DNA of the CDR3 is TGTGCCAGCAGTACGGGACAGGGGTTTTTCGAGCAGTACTTC.

With respect to this clonotype: The conserved final phenylalanine or tryptophan is absent from the CDR3, which likely points to a read error. The CDR3 reads CASSKNGDTEAFL. The CDR3 bases are TGTGCCAGCAGCAAGAACGGGGACACTGAAGCTTTCTTG. This sequence joins TRBV7-3 and TRBJ1-1; D gene ambiguous. The CDR3 covers 13 residues. Germline assignment: CDR1 SGHTA and CDR2 FQGTGA. The ends were cut back, 5 bases at V and 3 bases at J, with 10 bases in the middle.

This clonotype was found a few times. J is TRBJ1-2 and V is TRBV12-3 or TRBV12-4, with D tentatively TRBD1 (6 bases). Trimming removed 6 bases from V and 6 bases from J, with 14 bases in between. The CDR3 loop spans 13 amino acids. The CDR3 DNA reads as TGTGCCAGCAGGCCCACAGGGTGGAATGGCTACACCTTC. Protein: CASRPTGWNGYTF.

The chain carries TRBV5-4 and TRBJ1-1; 7 bases are shared with TRBD1. With V trimmed by 0 bases and J by 6 bases, 5 bases remained unmatched. This CDR3 is 14 amino acids long. CDR1 is SGHNT and CDR2 is YYREEE in the germline V gene (reference sequence). The CDR3 protein is CASSLGQGLSEAFF. The CDR3 nucleotides are TGTGCCAGCAGCTTGGGACAGGGACTCTCTGAAGCTTTCTTT.

This clonotype has ten or more counts. The chain joins TRBV7-2 to TRBJ1-5; no clear D gene. CDR1 SGHTA and CDR2 FQGNSA come from the germline V gene. V was clipped by 5 bases and J by 2 bases, with 13 bases between them. The CDR3 has 15 amino acids. The CDR3 spells CASSPRWQGNQPQHF. As DNA, the CDR3 is TGTGCCAGCAGCCCTAGGTGGCAGGGCAATCAGCCCCAGCATTTT.

In this sample, this clonotype turned up a few times. Since a much larger clone is just one base distant, this may be a read error. The chain employs TRBV6-1 and TRBJ1-5; D is undetermined. The V gene's germline CDR1 is MNHNS and CDR2 SASEGT. V lost 5 bases and J 3 bases, leaving 5 bases between the germline ends. The length of the CDR3 is 12 residues. The CDR3 loop is CASSSFNQPQHF. The CDR3 bases are TGTGCCAGCAGTTCCTTCAATCAGCCCCAGCATTTT.

V and J are TRBV2 and TRBJ2-3; 13 bases map to TRBD2. CDR1 and CDR2 from the germline V gene are SNHLY and FYNNEI. The J segment lost 13 bases and the V segment lost 4 bases, leaving 5 bases of the junction unmatched. This CDR3 contains 13 residues. The CDR3 DNA is TGTGCCAGCAGTGGGACTAGCGGGAGCCTAAAGTATTTT. Its protein is CASSGTSGSLKYF. The whole variable domain, remainder taken from reference TRBV2 and TRBJ2-3, is EPEVTQTPSHQVTQMGQEVILRCVPISNHLYFYWYRQILGQKVEFLVSFYNNEISEKSEIFDDQFSVERPDGSNFTLKIRSTKLEDSAMYFCASSGTSGSLKYFGPGTRLTVL.

This clonotype came up many times. This chain joins TRBV20-1 and TRBJ2-5, with 7 bases identical to TRBD2. The V gene end was trimmed by 0 bases and the J gene end by 1 base; junction bases not matched to a gene: 5. The CDR3 loop spans 15 amino acids. CDR1 is DFQATT and CDR2 is SNEGSKA in the germline V gene (reference sequence). The CDR3 nucleotides read TGCAGTGCTAGAGATTACACTAGCGCCCAAGAGACCCAGTACTTC. It translates to CSARDYTSAQETQYF.

The chain uses TRBV4-3 and TRBJ2-3, with D perhaps TRBD2 (5 bases). Germline CDR1 and CDR2: LGHNA and YSLEER. Trimming cost V 1 base and J 1 base, with 12 bases left between them. This CDR3 has 16 residues. Here the CDR3 reads CASSQASGWGTDTQYF. CDR3 in DNA: TGCGCCAGCAGCCAAGCGAGCGGCTGGGGCACAGATACGCAGTATTTT.

This clonotype was seen many times. V gene TRBV24-1 combines with J gene TRBJ2-5; 10 nucleotides match TRBD2. The CDR3 covers 18 residues. Germline lookup yields CDR1 KGHDR and CDR2 SFDVKD. With 9 bases clipped from V and 5 bases from J, the junction kept 20 bases outside the gene matches. CDR3 coding DNA: TGTGCCACCTCGGCGGGGCTAGCGGGAGTGTCGGTTTTTGAGACCCAGTACTTC. This sequence encodes CATSAGLAGVSVFETQYF.

This clonotype has at least ten counts. This chain uses TRBV20-1 with TRBJ1-3; a possible D gene is TRBD1 (5 bases). The CDR3 runs 14 residues. Germline V gene data show CDR1 as DFQATT and CDR2 as SNEGSKA (reference sequence). Trimming removed 0 bases at V and 6 bases at J, with 12 bases between. CDR3 residues: CSARESRVVNTIYF. The DNA for the CDR3 is TGCAGTGCTAGAGAGTCCAGGGTAGTAAACACCATATATTTT.

The chain carries TRBV27 and TRBJ2-7, with D perhaps TRBD1 (5 bases). Between the trimmed V and J ends, which lost 5 bases and 1 base, there was a span of 9 bases. The CDR3 is 13 residues long. Germline-derived CDR1 and CDR2 are MNHEY and SMNVEV (reference sequence). The CDR3 region is CASSKDTSYEQYF. The CDR3 nucleotides are TGTGCCAGCAGTAAGGACACGTCCTACGAGCAGTACTTC.

This clonotype has ten or more counts. The chain couples TRBV9 to TRBJ2-2; 8 nucleotides agree with TRBD1. Germline trimming cut 8 bases from V and 4 bases from J; bases unmatched to any gene: 13. Germline loops: CDR1 SGDLS, CDR2 YYNGEE. The CDR3 runs to 16 residues. The CDR3 DNA reads TGTGCCAGGGGAGTAGGACAGGGTCGGGGCACCGGGGAGCTGTTTTTT. This gives the protein CARGVGQGRGTGELFF.

This clonotype was observed a few times. The CDR3 nucleotides are TGCAGCGTCCGGGACTTTCAAGAGACCCAGTACTTC. The encoded protein is CSVRDFQETQYF. This chain joins TRBV29-1 and TRBJ2-5, with D tentatively TRBD2 (6 bases). Germline V gene data show CDR1 as SQVTM and CDR2 as ANQGSEA. The CDR3 is 12 amino acids. Trimming left V 6 bases short and J 2 bases short, with 10 bases between.